The present entry profiles one TCR beta chain with its context. The data derive from a study of blood T cell repertoires in COVID-19. Across the study: The study drew acute and convalescent COVID-19 samples from the United States, Italy and Spain. Sources were T cells, B-cell-depleted T cells, or PBMCs; the material itself was cDNA or gDNA.

In the original workflow: Amplification of reference gene primers provided the estimated nucleated cell counts. TCRdb keeps only in-frame clones here, not all; method: immunoSEQ multiplex PCR. V and J calls and clone size come straight from that table; D and trimming were deduced from the DNA. The sample consists of 300,000 or so clones, roughly 92% of them appearing once. Germline-derived CDR1 and CDR2 are SQVTM and ANQGSEA. The CDR3 has 12 amino acids. With 6 bases removed from V and 1 base from J, the gap between germline ends came to 9 bases. Sample: peripheral blood. The sequence came from a woman aged 25 to 39 with COVID-19, enrolled during active disease. The chain employs TRBV29-1 and TRBJ1-2; perhaps TRBD1 as D (5 bases). The CDR3 nucleotides are TGCAGCGTCGCCGACAGTAACTATGGCTACACCTTC. Its protein is CSVADSNYGYTF.